This record concerns one T cell receptor beta chain sequence. Antigen: not known. The authors made TCR beta cDNA from 400 to 600 ng total RNA with a constant-region primer. Three-round nested multiplex PCR performed with slightly modified ARM-PCR produced the TCR beta libraries. The first two PCR rounds used TRBV1-TRBV30 primers with a Cbeta primer, 9 to 10 cycles each. TCRdb analysed the multiplex PCR reads with MiXCR anew, one entry per CDR3 protein. The sample has 330,000 or so distinct CDR3 sequences; roughly two thirds are singletons. This specimen belongs to a study of tumor-infiltrating lymphocytes in primary liver carcinoma. Whole-study context: Stage T1-T3 N0M0 tumors spanned 4.2 to 10 cm. General study findings and limits: Tumor specimens were characterized by a significantly higher top-250-clone fraction than blood (p = 0.039). Bulk unsorted sampling precluded comparing CD4+ and CD8+ repertoires. Overlap between tumor regions exceeded overlap of tumor with adjacent tissue or blood.

In addition to blood RNA drawn from unsorted whole blood, germline DNA was extracted. The CDR3 loop spans 12 amino acids. CDR1 and CDR2 (germline): SEHNR, FQNEAQ (reference sequence). V was clipped by 5 bases and J by 10 bases, with 12 bases between them. The sample consisted of peripheral blood. This sequence originates from a man between 35 and 55 years old with primary liver carcinoma and hepatitis B virus infection. This chain joins TRBV7-9 and TRBJ2-1, with TRBD1 as a possible D gene (6 bases). DNA for the CDR3: TGTGCCAGCAGCCCCCAGGGGCGGGAGCAGTTCTTC. It codes for CASSPQGREQFF.